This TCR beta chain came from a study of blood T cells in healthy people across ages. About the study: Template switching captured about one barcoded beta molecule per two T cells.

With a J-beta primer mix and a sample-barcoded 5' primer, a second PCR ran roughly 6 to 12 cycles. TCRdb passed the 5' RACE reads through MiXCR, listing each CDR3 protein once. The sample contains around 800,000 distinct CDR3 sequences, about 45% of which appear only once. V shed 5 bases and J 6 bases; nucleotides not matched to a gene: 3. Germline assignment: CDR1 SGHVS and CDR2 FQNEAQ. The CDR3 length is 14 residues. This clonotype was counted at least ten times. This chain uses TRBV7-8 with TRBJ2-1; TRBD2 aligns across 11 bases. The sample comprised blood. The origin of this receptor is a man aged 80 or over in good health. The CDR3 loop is CASSGTSGPNEQFF. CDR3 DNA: TGTGCCAGCAGCGGGACTAGCGGCCCCAATGAGCAGTTCTTC.